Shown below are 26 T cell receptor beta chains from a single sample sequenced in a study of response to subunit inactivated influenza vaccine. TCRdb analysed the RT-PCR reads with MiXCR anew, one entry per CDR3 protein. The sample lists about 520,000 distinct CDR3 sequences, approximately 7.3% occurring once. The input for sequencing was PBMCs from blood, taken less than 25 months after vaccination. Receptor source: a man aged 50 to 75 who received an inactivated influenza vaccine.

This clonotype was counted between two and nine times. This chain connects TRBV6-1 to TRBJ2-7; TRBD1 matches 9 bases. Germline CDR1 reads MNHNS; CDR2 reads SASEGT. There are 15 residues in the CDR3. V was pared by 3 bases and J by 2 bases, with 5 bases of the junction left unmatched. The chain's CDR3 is CASSDPGTGTYEQYF. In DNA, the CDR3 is TGTGCCAGCAGTGACCCCGGGACAGGGACCTACGAGCAGTACTTC.

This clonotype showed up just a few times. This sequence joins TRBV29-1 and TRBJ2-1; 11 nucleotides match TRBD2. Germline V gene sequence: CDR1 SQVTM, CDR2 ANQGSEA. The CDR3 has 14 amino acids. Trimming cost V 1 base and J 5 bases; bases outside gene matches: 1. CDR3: CSVEGLAGNNEQFF. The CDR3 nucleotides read TGCAGCGTTGAAGGACTAGCGGGAAACAATGAGCAGTTCTTC.

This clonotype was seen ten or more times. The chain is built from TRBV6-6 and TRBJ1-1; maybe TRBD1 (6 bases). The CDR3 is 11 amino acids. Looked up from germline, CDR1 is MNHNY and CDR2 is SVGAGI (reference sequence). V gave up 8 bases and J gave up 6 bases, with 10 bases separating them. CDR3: CASHDRSEAFF. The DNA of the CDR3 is TGTGCCAGCCATGACAGGTCTGAAGCTTTCTTT.

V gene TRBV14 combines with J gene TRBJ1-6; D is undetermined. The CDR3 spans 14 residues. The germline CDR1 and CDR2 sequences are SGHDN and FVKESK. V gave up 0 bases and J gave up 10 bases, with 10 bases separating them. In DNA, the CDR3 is TGTGCCAGCAGCCAAGATCCCTATTACTCACCCCTCCACTTT. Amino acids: CASSQDPYYSPLHF.

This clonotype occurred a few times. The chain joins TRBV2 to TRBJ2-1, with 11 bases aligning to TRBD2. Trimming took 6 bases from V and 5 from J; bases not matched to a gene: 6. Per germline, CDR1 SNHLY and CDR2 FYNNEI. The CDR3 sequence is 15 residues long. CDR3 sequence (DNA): TGTGCCAGCAGATTTAGCGGGAGGGCCCACAATGAGCAGTTCTTC. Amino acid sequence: CASRFSGRAHNEQFF. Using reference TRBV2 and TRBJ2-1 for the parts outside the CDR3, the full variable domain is EPEVTQTPSHQVTQMGQEVILRCVPISNHLYFYWYRQILGQKVEFLVSFYNNEISEKSEIFDDQFSVERPDGSNFTLKIRSTKLEDSAMYFCASRFSGRAHNEQFFGPGTRLTVL.

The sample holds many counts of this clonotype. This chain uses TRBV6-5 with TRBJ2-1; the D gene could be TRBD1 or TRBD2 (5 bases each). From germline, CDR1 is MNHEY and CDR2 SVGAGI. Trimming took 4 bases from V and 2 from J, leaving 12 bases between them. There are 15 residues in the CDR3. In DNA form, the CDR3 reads TGTGCCAGCAGTTCGGGACGCCTACCCTACAATGAGCAGTTCTTC. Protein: CASSSGRLPYNEQFF.

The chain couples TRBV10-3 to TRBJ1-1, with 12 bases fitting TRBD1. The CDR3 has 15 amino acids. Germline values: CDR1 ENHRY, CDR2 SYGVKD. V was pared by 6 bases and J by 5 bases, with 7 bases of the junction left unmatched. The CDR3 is CAIRKGQGAKTEAFF. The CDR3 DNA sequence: TGTGCCATCAGGAAGGGACAGGGGGCGAAAACTGAAGCTTTCTTT.

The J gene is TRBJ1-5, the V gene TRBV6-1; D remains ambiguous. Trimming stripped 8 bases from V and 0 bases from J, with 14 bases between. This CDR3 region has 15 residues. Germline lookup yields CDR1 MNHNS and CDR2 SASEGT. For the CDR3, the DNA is TGTGCCAGCCTTGGACTGCGCGATAGCAATCAGCCCCAGCATTTT. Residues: CASLGLRDSNQPQHF.

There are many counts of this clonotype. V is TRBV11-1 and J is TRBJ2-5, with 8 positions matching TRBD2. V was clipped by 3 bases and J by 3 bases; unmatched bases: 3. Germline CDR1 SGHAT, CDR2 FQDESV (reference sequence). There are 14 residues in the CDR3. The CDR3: CASSLELAEETQYF. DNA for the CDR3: TGTGCCAGCAGCTTGGAACTAGCGGAAGAGACCCAGTACTTC.

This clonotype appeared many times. The CDR3 spells CASSWGTKIYEQYF. The CDR3, as DNA: TGTGCCAGCAGCTGGGGGACAAAAATTTACGAGCAGTACTTC. V and J are TRBV5-5 and TRBJ2-7; perhaps TRBD1 as D (6 bases). Germline CDR1 and CDR2: SGHKS and YYEKEE (reference sequence). V lost 3 bases, J lost 4 bases, and 14 bases lay in between. The CDR3 has 14 amino acids. The whole variable domain, filled in from reference TRBV5-5 and TRBJ2-7, reads DAGVTQSPTHLIKTRGQQVTLRCSPISGHKSVSWYQQVLGQGPQFIFQYYEKEERGRGNFPDRFSARQFPNYSSELNVNALLLGDSALYLCASSWGTKIYEQYFGPGTRLTVT.

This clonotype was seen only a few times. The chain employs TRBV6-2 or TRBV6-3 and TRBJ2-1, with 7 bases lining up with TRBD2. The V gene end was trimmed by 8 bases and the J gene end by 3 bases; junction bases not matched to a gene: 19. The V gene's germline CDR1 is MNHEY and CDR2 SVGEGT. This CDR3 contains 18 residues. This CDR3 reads CASSLTRRLASIYNEQFF. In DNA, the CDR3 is TGTGCCAGCTCACTGACCCGGCGACTAGCATCTATCTACAATGAGCAGTTCTTC.

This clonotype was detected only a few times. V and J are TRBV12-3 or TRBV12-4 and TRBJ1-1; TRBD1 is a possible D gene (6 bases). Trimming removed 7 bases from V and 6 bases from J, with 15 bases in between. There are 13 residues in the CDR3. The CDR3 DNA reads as TGTGCCAGCACCATGAGCGGGGGGCCTGAAGCTTTCTTT. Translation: CASTMSGGPEAFF.

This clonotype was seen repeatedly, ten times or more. The CDR3 region is CASSSGQGAGETQYF. The CDR3 DNA follows: TGCGCCAGCAGCTCGGGACAGGGGGCAGGAGAGACCCAGTACTTC. The chain is built from TRBV5-1 and TRBJ2-5, with 12 bases aligning to TRBD1. This CDR3 is 15 amino acids long. Germline V gene data show CDR1 as SGHRS and CDR2 as YFSETQ. The V gene end was trimmed by 3 bases and the J gene end by 4 bases; junction bases not matched to a gene: 4. The full variable domain, rest sourced from reference TRBV5-1 and TRBJ2-5, is KAGVTQTPRYLIKTRGQQVTLSCSPISGHRSVSWYQQTPGQGLQFLFEYFSETQRNKGNFPGRFSGRQFSNSRSEMNVSTLELGDSALYLCASSSGQGAGETQYFGPGTRLLVL.

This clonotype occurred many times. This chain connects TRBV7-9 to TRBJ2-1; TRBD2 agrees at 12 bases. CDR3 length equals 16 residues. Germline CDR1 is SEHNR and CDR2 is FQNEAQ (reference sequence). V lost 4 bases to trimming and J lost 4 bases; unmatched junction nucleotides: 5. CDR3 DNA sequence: TGTGCCAGCAGCTCTAGCGGGGGGGCGAAGTACAATGAGCAGTTCTTC. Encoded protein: CASSSSGGAKYNEQFF.

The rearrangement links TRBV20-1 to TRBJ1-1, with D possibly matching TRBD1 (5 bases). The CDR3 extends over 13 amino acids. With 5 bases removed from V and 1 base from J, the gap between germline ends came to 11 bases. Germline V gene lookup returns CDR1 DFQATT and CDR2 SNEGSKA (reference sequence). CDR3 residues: CSASQTANTEAFF. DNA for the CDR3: TGCAGTGCTTCCCAGACAGCGAACACTGAAGCTTTCTTT.

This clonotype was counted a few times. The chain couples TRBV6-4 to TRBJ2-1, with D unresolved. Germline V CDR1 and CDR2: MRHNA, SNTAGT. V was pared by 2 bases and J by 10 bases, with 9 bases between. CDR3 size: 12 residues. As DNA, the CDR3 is TGTGCCAGCAGTGACCCCGTTGACGAGCAGTTCTTC. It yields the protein CASSDPVDEQFF.

For the CDR3, the DNA is TGTGCCAGCAGCCTCGACAGCGCGGAGCTGTTTTTT. This gives the protein CASSLDSAELFF. V usage is TRBV9 and J usage is TRBJ2-2; D may be TRBD1 (5 bases). Germline CDR1 is SGDLS and CDR2 is YYNGEE. V was trimmed by 4 bases and J by 10 bases, leaving 11 bases between them. CDR3 length equals 12 residues.

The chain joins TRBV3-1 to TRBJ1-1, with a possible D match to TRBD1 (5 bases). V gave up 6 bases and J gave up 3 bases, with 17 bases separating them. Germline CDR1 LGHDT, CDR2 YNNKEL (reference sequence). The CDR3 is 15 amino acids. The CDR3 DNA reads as TGTGCCAGCAGGGTGGGGGGGGGTAGTGACACTGAAGCTTTCTTT. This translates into CASRVGGGSDTEAFF.

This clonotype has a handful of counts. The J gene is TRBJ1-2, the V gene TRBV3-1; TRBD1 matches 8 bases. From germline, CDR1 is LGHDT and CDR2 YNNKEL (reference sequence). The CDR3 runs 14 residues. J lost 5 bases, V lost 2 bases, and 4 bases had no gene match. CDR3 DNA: TGTGCCAGCAGCCAAAGCAGGGGGCAGTATGGCTACACCTTC. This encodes CASSQSRGQYGYTF.

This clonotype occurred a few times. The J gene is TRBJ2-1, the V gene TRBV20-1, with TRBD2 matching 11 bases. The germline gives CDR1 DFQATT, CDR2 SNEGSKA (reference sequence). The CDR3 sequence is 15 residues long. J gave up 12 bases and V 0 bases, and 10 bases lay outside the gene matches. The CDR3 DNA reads TGCAGTGCTAGAGATCGCCTAGCGGGGGGTATGGCGCAGTTCTTC. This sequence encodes CSARDRLAGGMAQFF.

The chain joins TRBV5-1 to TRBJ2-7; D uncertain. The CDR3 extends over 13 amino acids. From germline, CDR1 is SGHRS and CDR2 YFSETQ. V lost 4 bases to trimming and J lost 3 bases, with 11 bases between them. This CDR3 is CASSPTDLYEQYF. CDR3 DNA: TGCGCCAGCAGCCCTACGGACCTCTACGAGCAGTACTTC.

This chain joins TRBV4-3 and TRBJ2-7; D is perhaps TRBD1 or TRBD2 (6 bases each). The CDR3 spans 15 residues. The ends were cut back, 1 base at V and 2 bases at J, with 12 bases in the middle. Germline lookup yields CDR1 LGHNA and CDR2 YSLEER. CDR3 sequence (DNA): TGCGCCAGCAGCCAAGTATGGGGGGCCCCCTACGAGCAGTACTTC. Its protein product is CASSQVWGAPYEQYF.

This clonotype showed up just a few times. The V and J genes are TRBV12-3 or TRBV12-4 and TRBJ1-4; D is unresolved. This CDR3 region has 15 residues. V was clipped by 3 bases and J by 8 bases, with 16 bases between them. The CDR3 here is CASSLGTATREKLFF. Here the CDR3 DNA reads TGTGCCAGCAGTTTGGGAACAGCTACAAGGGAAAAACTGTTTTTT.

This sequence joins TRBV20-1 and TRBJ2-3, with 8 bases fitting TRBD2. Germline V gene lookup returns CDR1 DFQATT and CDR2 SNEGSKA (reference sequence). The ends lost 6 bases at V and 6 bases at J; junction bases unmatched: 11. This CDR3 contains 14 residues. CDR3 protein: CSAQTGGGLDTQYF. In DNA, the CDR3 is TGCAGTGCCCAGACGGGCGGGGGGTTGGATACGCAGTATTTT.

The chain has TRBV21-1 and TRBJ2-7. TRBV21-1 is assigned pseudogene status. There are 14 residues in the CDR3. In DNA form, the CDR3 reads TGTGCCAGCAGCGTTTCTGCGGGCTCCTACGAGCAGTACTTC. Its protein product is CASSVSAGSYEQYF.

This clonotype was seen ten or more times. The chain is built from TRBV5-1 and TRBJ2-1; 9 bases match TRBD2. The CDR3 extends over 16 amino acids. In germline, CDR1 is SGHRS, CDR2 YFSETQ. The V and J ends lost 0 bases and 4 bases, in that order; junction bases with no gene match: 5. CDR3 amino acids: CASSLVASGKYNEQFF. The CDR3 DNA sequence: TGCGCCAGCAGCTTGGTAGCTAGCGGGAAATACAATGAGCAGTTCTTC.